The 25 T cell receptor beta chains in this list originate from one sample, sequenced in a study of OX40 agonist ivuxolimab in advanced cancers. Some clones are missing from TCRdb's copy, which holds only in-frame ones; the method was immunoSEQ multiplex PCR. The data show around 87,000 clones, under 95% seen once. The specimen was CD4+ or CD8+ T cells sorted from blood, collected in a trial of the OX40 agonist ivuxolimab. Receptor source: an adult with an advanced solid tumor such as melanoma, head and neck, liver or kidney cancer.

The rearrangement uses TRBV6-5 and TRBJ2-5; 12 bases agree with TRBD2. The length of the CDR3 is 15 residues. In germline, CDR1 is MNHEY, CDR2 SVGAGI. Trimming removed 5 bases from V and 4 bases from J; junction bases left unmatched: 5. The DNA for the CDR3 is TGTGCCAGCAGTCCGACTAGCGGGAGAGGAGAGACCCAGTACTTC. Encoded protein: CASSPTSGRGETQYF.

CDR3 in amino acids: CASSYMITEAFF. The CDR3 DNA is TGTGCCAGCAGTTACATGATCACTGAAGCTTTCTTT. The chain carries TRBV6-5 and TRBJ1-1; the D is unclear. Germline-derived CDR1 and CDR2 are MNHEY and SVGAGI. Trimming shortened V by 2 bases and J by 4 bases, and 5 bases separated the two germline ends. The length of the CDR3 is 12 residues.

With regard to this clone: The germline gene is not matched at one end of the junction; a read error may be the cause. The J gene is TRBJ1-1, the V gene TRBV5-3; D remains unclear. TRBV5-3 is flagged as an ORF with uncertain function. There are 12 residues in the CDR3. CDR3 protein: CASSLGVTEAFF. CDR3 nucleotide sequence: TGTGCCAGCAGCTTGGGAGTCACTGAAGCTTTCTTT.

This chain connects TRBV5-4 to TRBJ2-7, with TRBD1 matching 9 bases. The CDR3 has 14 amino acids. Trimming at V came to 0 bases and at J to 2 bases, leaving 0 bases not matched to a gene. The germline gives CDR1 SGHNT, CDR2 YYREEE (reference sequence). The CDR3 loop is CASSLGTGAYEQYF. CDR3 in DNA: TGTGCCAGCAGCTTGGGGACAGGGGCCTACGAGCAGTACTTC.

The chain has TRBV4-1 and TRBJ2-2, with a possible D match to TRBD2 (6 bases). The CDR3 sequence is 15 residues long. Per germline, CDR1 MGHRA and CDR2 YSYEKL. Trimming shortened V by 0 bases and J by 6 bases, and 11 bases separated the two germline ends. CDR3 DNA sequence: TGCGCCAGCAGCCAAGATCAAGGGGAGGCCGGGGAGCTGTTTTTT. Its translation is CASSQDQGEAGELFF.

The genes are TRBV27 and TRBJ1-5, with D unresolved. V was pared by 5 bases and J by 2 bases, with 7 bases between. The CDR3 runs to 13 residues. The germline gives CDR1 MNHEY, CDR2 SMNVEV (reference sequence). CDR3 in DNA: TGTGCCAGCAGTGAACAGCGCAATCAGCCCCAGCATTTT. Its protein is CASSEQRNQPQHF.

V gene TRBV30 combines with J gene TRBJ1-3; D unclear. Between the trimmed V and J ends, which lost 4 bases and 4 bases, there was a span of 8 bases. The CDR3 is 12 residues long. CDR1 is GTSNPN and CDR2 is SVGIG in the germline V gene (reference sequence). The CDR3 DNA reads TGTGCCTGGAAGAAGGCGGGAAACACCATATATTTT. Translating gives CAWKKAGNTIYF.

As concerns this clone: This same CDR3 is encoded by further DNA sequences in the sample. The chain has TRBV27 and TRBJ1-5, with D unresolved. CDR1 MNHEY and CDR2 SMNVEV come from the germline V gene (reference sequence). The CDR3 consists of 13 residues. With 0 bases removed from V and 4 bases from J, the gap between germline ends came to 4 bases. The CDR3 loop reads CASSLSGNQPQHF. In DNA form, the CDR3 reads TGTGCCAGCAGTTTATCGGGGAATCAGCCCCAGCATTTT.

The chain joins TRBV4-2 to TRBJ2-1; 7 nucleotides match TRBD2. The germline V gene encodes CDR1 LGHNA and CDR2 YNFKEQ. The CDR3 length is 18 residues. Losses at the gene ends were 2 bases for V and 4 bases for J; bases not matched to a gene: 14. CDR3 DNA sequence: TGTGCCAGCAGCCAAAGGGCTCTCAACGGGGGGATATACAATGAGCAGTTCTTC. It yields the protein CASSQRALNGGIYNEQFF.

V is TRBV27 and J is TRBJ2-2; possible D gene TRBD2, 6 bases. The CDR3 contains 16 residues. Germline-derived CDR1 and CDR2 are MNHEY and SMNVEV (reference sequence). V dropped 4 bases and J dropped 4 bases, with 16 bases sitting between them. CDR3 residues: CASSSLGRVGTGELFF. The CDR3 coding sequence is TGTGCCAGCAGTTCCCTCGGGAGAGTGGGCACCGGGGAGCTGTTTTTT.

The V call is TRBV5-6, the J call TRBJ2-7; the D gene is possibly TRBD2 (6 bases). V was cut by 6 bases and J by 2 bases, with 15 bases left in between. Germline V gene sequence: CDR1 SGHDT, CDR2 YYEEEE. The CDR3 is 14 residues long. The CDR3 region is CASTHLSGTYEQYF. DNA for the CDR3: TGTGCCAGCACCCATCTTAGCGGAACCTACGAGCAGTACTTC.

CDR3 in amino acids: CSASLNTEAFF. CDR3 coding DNA: TGCAGTGCTAGCTTGAACACTGAAGCTTTCTTT. The chain joins TRBV20-1 to TRBJ1-1; D not resolved. The germline V and J ends were trimmed by 3 bases and 0 bases, with 2 bases remaining between them. Germline V CDR1 and CDR2: DFQATT, SNEGSKA (reference sequence). The CDR3 loop spans 11 amino acids.

The chain employs TRBV30 and TRBJ1-5; maybe TRBD1 (5 bases). The CDR3 totals 12 residues. Germline CDR1 GTSNPN, CDR2 SVGIG (reference sequence). The V and J ends lost 5 bases and 4 bases respectively, with 9 bases between them. Here the CDR3 reads CAWGRGNQPQHF. CDR3 coding DNA: TGTGCCTGGGGGCGGGGGAATCAGCCCCAGCATTTT. Drawing the rest from reference TRBV30 and TRBJ1-5, the complete variable domain is SQTIHQWPATLVQPVGSPLSLECTVEGTSNPNLYWYRQAAGRGLQLLFYSVGIGQISSEVPQNLSASRPQDRQFILSSKKLLLSDSGFYLCAWGRGNQPQHFGDGTRLSIL.

The chain uses TRBV5-1 and TRBJ2-3; D possibly matches TRBD1 or TRBD2 (5 bases each). The CDR3 sequence is 14 residues long. Germline V lookup: CDR1 SGHRS, CDR2 YFSETQ. The V end lost 5 bases, the J end lost 3 bases, and 13 bases lay between the germline ends. The CDR3 loop reads CASSGGLETDTQYF. The CDR3 DNA follows: TGCGCCAGCAGTGGGGGTCTCGAAACAGATACGCAGTATTTT.

The chain uses TRBV4-1 and TRBJ2-2; 7 bases fit TRBD2. The CDR3 has 17 amino acids. After removal of 1 base from V and 1 base from J, the junction contained 6 bases not matched to a gene. The germline V gene has CDR1 MGHRA and CDR2 YSYEKL. CDR3 loop: CASSQGGERENTGELFF. The CDR3 DNA reads as TGCGCCAGCAGCCAAGGGGGTGAGCGGGAGAACACCGGGGAGCTGTTTTTT.

The chain has TRBV4-1 and TRBJ1-1; a possible D gene is TRBD1 (6 bases). V lost 1 base, J lost 1 base, and 16 bases lay in between. The CDR3 runs 17 residues. The germline gives CDR1 MGHRA, CDR2 YSYEKL. The CDR3 bases are TGCGCCAGCAGCCAAGGCACCACAGGGCCGCCGAACACTGAAGCTTTCTTT. Its protein is CASSQGTTGPPNTEAFF.

The chain carries TRBV19 and TRBJ2-7; the D gene could be TRBD1 or TRBD2 (6 bases each). In germline, CDR1 is LNHDA, CDR2 SQIVND (reference sequence). The CDR3 loop spans 17 amino acids. Trimming took 1 base from V and 1 from J, leaving 17 bases between them. The CDR3 nucleotides read TGTGCCAGTAGTATAGCGGGGGCCAGGTACAAATCCTACGAGCAGTACTTC. This codes for CASSIAGARYKSYEQYF.

The chain carries TRBV4-3 and TRBJ2-1, with 7 bases that match TRBD2. V lost 0 bases to trimming and J lost 2 bases; unmatched junction nucleotides: 7. The CDR3 contains 17 residues. Germline CDR1 is LGHNA and CDR2 is YSLEER. The CDR3 sequence: CASSQDREAGPYNEQFF. The CDR3 region has the DNA TGCGCCAGCAGCCAAGATCGGGAGGCTGGACCCTACAATGAGCAGTTCTTC.

This clone showed up just once. The chain links TRBV9 to TRBJ2-2, with 7 bases fitting TRBD1. CDR3 size: 12 residues. Trimming at V came to 8 bases and at J to 4 bases, leaving 2 bases not matched to a gene. The germline V gene encodes CDR1 SGDLS and CDR2 YYNGEE. The CDR3 DNA sequence: TGTGCCAGTAGGGACAGCACCGGGGAGCTGTTTTTT. Translation gives CASRDSTGELFF.

The chain carries TRBV5-1 and TRBJ1-2; weak D call: TRBD1 (6 bases). Germline V gene data show CDR1 as SGHRS and CDR2 as YFSETQ. The CDR3 runs 17 residues. Between the trimmed V and J ends, which lost 0 bases and 4 bases, there was a span of 19 bases. This chain's CDR3 is CASSLAPSTGLSYGYTF. The CDR3 nucleotides read TGCGCCAGCAGCTTGGCACCTTCTACAGGGTTAAGCTATGGCTACACCTTC.

The rearrangement links TRBV28 to TRBJ1-1, with no clear D. The CDR3 length is 13 residues. The ends were cut back, 3 bases at V and 4 bases at J, with 9 bases in the middle. Germline lookup yields CDR1 MDHEN and CDR2 SYDVKM. The DNA for the CDR3 is TGTGCCAGCAGTTTTCGGGAAGGCACTGAAGCTTTCTTT. Amino acids: CASSFREGTEAFF.

This chain uses TRBV27 with TRBJ1-1; D ambiguous. Germline CDR1 MNHEY, CDR2 SMNVEV (reference sequence). This CDR3 is 16 amino acids long. V shed 4 bases and J shed 4 bases, with 19 bases lying between them. The CDR3 spells CASSWGVGIVGTEAFF. The CDR3 DNA follows: TGTGCCAGCAGTTGGGGAGTGGGTATCGTGGGCACTGAAGCTTTCTTT.

The V and J genes are TRBV6-5 and TRBJ2-5, with TRBD1 identical over 7 bases. Germline lookup yields CDR1 MNHEY and CDR2 SVGAGI. The CDR3 spans 14 residues. V was clipped by 2 bases and J by 2 bases; unmatched bases: 2. This CDR3 reads CASSYGDRQETQYF. DNA for the CDR3: TGTGCCAGCAGTTACGGGGACAGACAAGAGACCCAGTACTTC.

The chain combines TRBV7-6 with TRBJ2-1, with D hard to call. Germline CDR1 SGHVS, CDR2 FNYEAQ. The CDR3 runs to 15 residues. Between the trimmed V and J ends, which lost 1 base and 4 bases, there was a span of 11 bases. The CDR3 bases are TGTGCCAGCAGCTTAGGTACGCCCCGATACAATGAGCAGTTCTTC. This codes for CASSLGTPRYNEQFF.

The J gene is TRBJ2-7, the V gene TRBV7-9; 12 nucleotides line up with TRBD2. Germline V gene data show CDR1 as SEHNR and CDR2 as FQNEAQ (reference sequence). The CDR3 spans 15 residues. V shed 5 bases and J 6 bases; nucleotides not matched to a gene: 8. In nucleotides, the CDR3 is TGTGCCAGCAGCGAAGGACTAGCGGGACCGGTCGAGCAGTACTTC. Its protein product is CASSEGLAGPVEQYF.